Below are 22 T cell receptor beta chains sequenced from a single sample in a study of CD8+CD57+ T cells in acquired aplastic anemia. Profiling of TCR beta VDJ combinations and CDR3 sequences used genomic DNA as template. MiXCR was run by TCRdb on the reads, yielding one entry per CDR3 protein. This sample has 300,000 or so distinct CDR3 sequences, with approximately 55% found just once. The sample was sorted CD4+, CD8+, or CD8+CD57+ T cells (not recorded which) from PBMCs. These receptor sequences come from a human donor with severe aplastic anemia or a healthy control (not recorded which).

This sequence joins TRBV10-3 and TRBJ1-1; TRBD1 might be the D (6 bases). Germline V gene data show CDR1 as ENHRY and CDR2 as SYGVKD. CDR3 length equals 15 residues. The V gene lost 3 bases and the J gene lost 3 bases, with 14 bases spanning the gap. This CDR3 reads CAISDIRGRDTEAFF. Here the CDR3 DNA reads TGTGCCATCAGTGATATCAGGGGTCGGGACACTGAAGCTTTCTTT.

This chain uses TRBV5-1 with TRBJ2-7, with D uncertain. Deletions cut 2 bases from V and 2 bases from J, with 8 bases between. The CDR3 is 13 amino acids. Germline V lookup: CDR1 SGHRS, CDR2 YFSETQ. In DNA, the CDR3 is TGCGCCAGCAGCTTTGACATCGCCTACGAGCAGTACTTC. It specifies CASSFDIAYEQYF.

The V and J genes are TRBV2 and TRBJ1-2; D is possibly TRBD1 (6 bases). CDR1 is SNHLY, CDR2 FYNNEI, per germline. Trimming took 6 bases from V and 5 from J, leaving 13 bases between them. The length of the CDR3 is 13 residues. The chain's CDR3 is CASRRGAPYGYTF. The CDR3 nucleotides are TGTGCCAGCAGACGGGGGGCGCCTTATGGCTACACCTTC.

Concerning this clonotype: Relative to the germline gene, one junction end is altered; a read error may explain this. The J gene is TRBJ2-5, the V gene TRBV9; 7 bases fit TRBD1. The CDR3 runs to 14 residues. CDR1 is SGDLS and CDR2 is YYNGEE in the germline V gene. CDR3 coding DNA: TGTGCCAGCAGCGTAGGTCAGGGGGTGGAGACCCGGTACTTC. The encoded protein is CASSVGQGVETRYF.

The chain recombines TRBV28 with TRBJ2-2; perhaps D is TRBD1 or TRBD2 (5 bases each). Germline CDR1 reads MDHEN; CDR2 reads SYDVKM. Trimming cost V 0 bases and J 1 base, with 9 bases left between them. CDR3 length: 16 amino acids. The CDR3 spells CASSLCGTGNTGELFF. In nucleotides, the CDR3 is TGTGCCAGCAGTTTATGCGGGACGGGGAACACCGGGGAGCTGTTTTTT.

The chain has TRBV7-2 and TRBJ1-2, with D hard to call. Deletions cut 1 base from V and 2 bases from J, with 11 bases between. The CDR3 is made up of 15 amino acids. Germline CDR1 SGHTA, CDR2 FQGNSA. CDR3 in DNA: TGTGCCAGCAGCTTAGAGGCAGGATCAAACTATGGCTACACCTTC. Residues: CASSLEAGSNYGYTF.

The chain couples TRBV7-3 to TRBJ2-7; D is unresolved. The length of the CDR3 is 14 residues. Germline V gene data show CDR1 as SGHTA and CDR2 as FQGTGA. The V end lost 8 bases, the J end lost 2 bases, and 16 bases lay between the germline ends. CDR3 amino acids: CASLPTRLAYEQYF. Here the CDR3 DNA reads TGTGCCAGCCTACCCACCAGATTAGCCTACGAGCAGTACTTC. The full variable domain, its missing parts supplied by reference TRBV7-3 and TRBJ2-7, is GAGVSQTPSNKVTEKGKYVELRCDPISGHTALYWYRQSLGQGPEFLIYFQGTGAADDSGLPNDRFFAVRPEGSVSTLKIQRTERGDSAVYLCASLPTRLAYEQYFGPGTRLTVT.

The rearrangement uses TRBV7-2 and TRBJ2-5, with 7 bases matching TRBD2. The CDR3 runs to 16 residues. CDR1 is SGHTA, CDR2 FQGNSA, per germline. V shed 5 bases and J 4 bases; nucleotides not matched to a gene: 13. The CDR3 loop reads CASSPKRAGEGETQYF. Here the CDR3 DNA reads TGTGCCAGCAGCCCAAAAAGGGCGGGGGAAGGAGAGACCCAGTACTTC.

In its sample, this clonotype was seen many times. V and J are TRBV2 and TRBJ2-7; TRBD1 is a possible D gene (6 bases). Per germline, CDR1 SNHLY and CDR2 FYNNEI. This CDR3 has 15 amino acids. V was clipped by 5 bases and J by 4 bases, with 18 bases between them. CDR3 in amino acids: CASSRDTDRMYEQYF. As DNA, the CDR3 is TGTGCCAGCAGTCGAGATACTGACAGGATGTACGAGCAGTACTTC.

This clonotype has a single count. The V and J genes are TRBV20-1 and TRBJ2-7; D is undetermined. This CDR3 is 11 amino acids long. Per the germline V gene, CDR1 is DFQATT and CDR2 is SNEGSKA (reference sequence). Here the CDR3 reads CSPPAIYEQYF. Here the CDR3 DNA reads TGCAGCCCTCCGGCCATCTACGAGCAGTACTTC.

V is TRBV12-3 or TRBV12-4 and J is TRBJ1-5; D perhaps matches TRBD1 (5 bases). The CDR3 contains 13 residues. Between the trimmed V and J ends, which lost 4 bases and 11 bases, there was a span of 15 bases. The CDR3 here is CASSWDGLRSQHF. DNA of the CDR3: TGTGCCAGCAGTTGGGACGGCCTCCGATCCCAGCATTTT.

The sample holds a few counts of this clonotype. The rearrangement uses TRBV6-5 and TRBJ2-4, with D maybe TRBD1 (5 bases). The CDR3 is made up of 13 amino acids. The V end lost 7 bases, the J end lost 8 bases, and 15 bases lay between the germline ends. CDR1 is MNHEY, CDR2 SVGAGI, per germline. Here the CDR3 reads CASTPKDIDIQYF. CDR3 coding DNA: TGTGCCAGCACCCCGAAGGACATTGACATTCAGTACTTC.

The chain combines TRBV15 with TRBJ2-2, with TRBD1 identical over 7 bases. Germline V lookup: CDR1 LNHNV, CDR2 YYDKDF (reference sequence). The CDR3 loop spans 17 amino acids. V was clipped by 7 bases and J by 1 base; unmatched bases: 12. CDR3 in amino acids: CATKGATGTLNTGELFF. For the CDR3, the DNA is TGTGCCACCAAGGGGGCTACCGGGACATTGAACACCGGGGAGCTGTTTTTT.

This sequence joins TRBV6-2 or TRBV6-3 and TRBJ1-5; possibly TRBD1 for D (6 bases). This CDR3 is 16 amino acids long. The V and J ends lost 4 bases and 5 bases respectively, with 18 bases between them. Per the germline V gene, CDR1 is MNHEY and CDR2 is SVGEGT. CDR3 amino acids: CASSWSQGRTHQPQHF. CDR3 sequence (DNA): TGTGCCAGCAGTTGGTCTCAGGGGAGGACCCATCAGCCCCAGCATTTT.

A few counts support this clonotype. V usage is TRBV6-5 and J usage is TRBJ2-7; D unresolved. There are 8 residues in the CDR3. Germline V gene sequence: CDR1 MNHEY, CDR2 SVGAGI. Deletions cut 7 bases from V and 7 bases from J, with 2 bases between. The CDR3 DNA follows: TGTGCCAGCAAGGAGCAGTACTTC. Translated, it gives CASKEQYF.

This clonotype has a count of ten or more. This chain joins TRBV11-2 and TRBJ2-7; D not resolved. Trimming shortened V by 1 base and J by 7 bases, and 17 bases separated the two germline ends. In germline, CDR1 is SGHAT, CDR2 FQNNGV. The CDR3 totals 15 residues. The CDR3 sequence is CASSLVTRSFGEQYF. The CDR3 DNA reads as TGTGCCAGCAGCTTAGTTACGCGGAGCTTTGGGGAGCAGTACTTC. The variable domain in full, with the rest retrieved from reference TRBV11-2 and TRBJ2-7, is EAGVAQSPRYKIIEKRQSVAFWCNPISGHATLYWYQQILGQGPKLLIQFQNNGVVDDSQLPKDRFSAERLKGVDSTLKIQPAKLEDSAVYLCASSLVTRSFGEQYFGPGTRLTVT.

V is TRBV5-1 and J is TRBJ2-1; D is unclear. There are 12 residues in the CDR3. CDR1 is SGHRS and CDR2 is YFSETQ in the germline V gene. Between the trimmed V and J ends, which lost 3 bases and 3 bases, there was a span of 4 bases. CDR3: CASSSYYNEQFF. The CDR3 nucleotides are TGCGCCAGCAGCTCATACTACAATGAGCAGTTCTTC.

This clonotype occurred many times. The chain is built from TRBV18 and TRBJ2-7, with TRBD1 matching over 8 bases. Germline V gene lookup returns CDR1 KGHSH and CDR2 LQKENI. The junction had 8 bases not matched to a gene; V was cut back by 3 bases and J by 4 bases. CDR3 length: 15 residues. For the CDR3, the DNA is TGTGCCAGCTCACCCGTAGGGCAGGGGGCATACGAGCAGTACTTC. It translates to CASSPVGQGAYEQYF. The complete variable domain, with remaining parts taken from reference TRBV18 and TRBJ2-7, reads NAGVMQNPRHLVRRRGQEARLRCSPMKGHSHVYWYRQLPEEGLKFMVYLQKENIIDESGMPKERFSAEFPKEGPSILRIQQVVRGDSAAYFCASSPVGQGAYEQYFGPGTRLTVT.

The CDR3 here is CASSNRQGGYTGELFF. The CDR3 DNA reads as TGTGCCAGCAGCAACCGACAGGGCGGGTACACCGGGGAGCTGTTTTTT. The V call is TRBV7-3, the J call TRBJ2-2; TRBD1 agrees at 7 bases. The length of the CDR3 is 16 residues. J lost 3 bases, V lost 5 bases, and 9 bases had no gene match. Per the germline V gene, CDR1 is SGHTA and CDR2 is FQGTGA.

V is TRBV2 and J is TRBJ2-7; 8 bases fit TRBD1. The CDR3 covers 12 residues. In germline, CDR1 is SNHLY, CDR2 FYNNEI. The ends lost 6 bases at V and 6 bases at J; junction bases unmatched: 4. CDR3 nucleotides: TGTGCCAGCAGCGACAGGGGCCGCGAGCAGTACTTC. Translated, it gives CASSDRGREQYF.

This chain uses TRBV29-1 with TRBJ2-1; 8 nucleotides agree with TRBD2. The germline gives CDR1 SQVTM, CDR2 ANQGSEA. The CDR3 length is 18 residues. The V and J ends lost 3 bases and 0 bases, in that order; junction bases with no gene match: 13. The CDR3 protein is CSVDRLGSGGFSYNEQFF. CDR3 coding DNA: TGCAGCGTTGACCGCCTGGGCAGCGGGGGTTTCTCCTACAATGAGCAGTTCTTC.

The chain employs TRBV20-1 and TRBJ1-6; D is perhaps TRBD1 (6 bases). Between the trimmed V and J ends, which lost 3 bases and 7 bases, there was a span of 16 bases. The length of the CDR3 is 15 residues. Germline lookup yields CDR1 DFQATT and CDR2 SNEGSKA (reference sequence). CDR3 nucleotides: TGCAGTGCTAGGCAAACAGGGTACGGGAATTCACCCCTCCACTTT. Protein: CSARQTGYGNSPLHF.